Below are 11 T cell receptor beta chains sequenced from a single sample in a study of blood T cells in healthy people across ages. PCR was performed a second time for 7 to 11 cycles using a sample-barcoded 5' primer and a J-beta primer mix. Each CDR3 protein gets one entry after TCRdb re-called the 5' RACE reads with MiXCR. This table has some 1.4 million distinct CDR3 sequences, approximately 40% appearing once. Sequenced: blood. The source of these receptors is a woman under 30 in good health.

The rearrangement uses TRBV29-1 and TRBJ1-1, with D perhaps matching TRBD1 (6 bases). Germline V gene data show CDR1 as SQVTM and CDR2 as ANQGSEA. The length of the CDR3 is 15 residues. V was cut by 2 bases and J by 4 bases, with 17 bases left in between. In DNA, the CDR3 is TGCAGCGTTGAAAGGGGGGGTTTGGCGGGCACTGAAGCTTTCTTT. Translated: CSVERGGLAGTEAFF.

This clonotype was observed a single time. The rearrangement links TRBV28 to TRBJ2-2; the match to TRBD1 covers 9 bases. Germline V gene data show CDR1 as MDHEN and CDR2 as SYDVKM. Trimming at V came to 2 bases and at J to 7 bases, leaving 11 bases not matched to a gene. There are 17 residues in the CDR3. For the CDR3, the DNA is TGTGCCAGCAGTTTACTACCGGGACAGGGAAGTGTCGGGGAGCTGTTTTTT. Protein product: CASSLLPGQGSVGELFF.

This clonotype has only a few counts. The chain uses TRBV12-3 or TRBV12-4 and TRBJ1-1; D is undetermined. V was clipped by 4 bases and J by 11 bases, with 11 bases between them. CDR3 length: 11 residues. The CDR3 here is CASSSRVGAFF. CDR3 sequence (DNA): TGTGCCAGCAGTTCCCGGGTGGGGGCTTTCTTT.

This clonotype was seen just once. The gene calls are TRBV11-2 and TRBJ1-2, with a weak D call TRBD1 (5 bases). V lost 5 bases and J 6 bases, leaving 16 bases between the germline ends. This CDR3 contains 14 residues. Germline-derived CDR1 and CDR2 are SGHAT and FQNNGV. The CDR3, as DNA: TGTGCCAGCAGCCTGGTGGGGCAGGTCGATGGCTACACCTTC. Protein product: CASSLVGQVDGYTF.

In DNA form, the CDR3 reads TGCGCCAGCTCGGGTGGTTATAAAGGGGCCGAGACCGGGGAGCTGTTTTTT. Residues: CASSGGYKGAETGELFF. The rearrangement links TRBV10-1 to TRBJ2-2; tentative D call: TRBD1 (5 bases). The V gene's germline CDR1 is WNHNN and CDR2 SYGVQD (reference sequence). The germline V and J ends were trimmed by 8 bases and 5 bases, with 24 bases remaining between them. The CDR3 is 17 residues long.

The chain links TRBV7-9 to TRBJ1-6; D is unclear. The CDR3 runs 14 residues. CDR1 is SEHNR and CDR2 is FQNEAQ in the germline V gene (reference sequence). The V end was cut by 2 bases, the J end by 10 bases, with 12 bases between. The DNA of the CDR3 is TGTGCCAGCAGCTTAAGCCTCGGGAAATCACCCCTCCACTTT. Its protein is CASSLSLGKSPLHF.

The J gene is TRBJ2-7, the V gene TRBV4-3, with D perhaps being TRBD1 or TRBD2 (5 bases each). The CDR3 contains 16 residues. Germline V gives CDR1 LGHNA, CDR2 YSLEER. V shed 3 bases and J shed 5 bases, with 20 bases lying between them. The CDR3 protein is CASSHGTNSPSDEQYF. The DNA for the CDR3 is TGCGCCAGCAGCCACGGGACCAACTCGCCATCGGACGAGCAGTACTTC.

The rearrangement uses TRBV9 and TRBJ2-5, with 11 positions matching TRBD2. Germline CDR1 is SGDLS and CDR2 is YYNGEE. The J segment lost 3 bases and the V segment lost 7 bases, leaving 8 bases of the junction unmatched. The CDR3 sequence is 15 residues long. The CDR3: CASGYSGGAEETQYF. As DNA, the CDR3 is TGTGCCAGCGGGTATAGCGGGGGGGCGGAAGAGACCCAGTACTTC.

About this clonotype: Sequence at one end of the junction differs from germline and may be a read error. The genes are TRBV3-1 and TRBJ1-2; D remains ambiguous. Germline V lookup: CDR1 LGHDT, CDR2 YNNKEL (reference sequence). CDR3 length: 11 residues. The CDR3 protein is CAGSQGRGYTF. For the CDR3, the DNA is TGTGCCGGCAGCCAAGGGAGGGGCTACACCTTC.

The chain employs TRBV30 and TRBJ2-1; D might be TRBD2 (5 bases). The CDR3 loop spans 12 amino acids. V was clipped by 5 bases and J by 10 bases, with 15 bases between them. Germline loops: CDR1 GTSNPN, CDR2 SVGIG (reference sequence). CDR3 sequence: CAWGPFGSEQFF. For the CDR3, the DNA is TGTGCCTGGGGCCCCTTTGGGAGCGAGCAGTTCTTC.

The count of this clonotype is one. The chain uses TRBV6-2 or TRBV6-3 and TRBJ1-1, with TRBD1 identical over 9 bases. In germline, CDR1 is MNHEY, CDR2 SVGEGT. Trimming removed 7 bases from V and 2 bases from J; junction bases left unmatched: 8. The CDR3 runs 15 residues. The CDR3: CASIDGDRDNTEAFF. As DNA, the CDR3 is TGTGCCAGCATTGATGGGGACAGGGACAACACTGAAGCTTTCTTT.